This T cell receptor beta chain was sequenced during a study of blood T cell repertoires in COVID-19 (dated by TCRdb to 2018 to 2020). At the level of the whole study: Samples from collaborators originated in the United States, Italy and Spain and spanned both the acute and convalescent phases of COVID-19. Where HLA class I and class II types were available, the types were taken from metadata supplied by the sample provider, not from assay-based typing. The sample metadata nearly always contained a de-identified subject ID, COVID-19 status, age in years and sex. The samples were drawn from two sources: the first 160 participants of the ongoing ImmuneRACE study, and 950 to 1,500 subjects contributed by 6 global collaborators. The material from the prospective study consisted of cDNA or gDNA derived from T cells, B-cell-depleted T cells, or PBMCs. A freely available public database, intended as a resource for researchers studying the immune response to SARS-CoV-2, is where the repertoires were released. The dataset comprised deeply sampled blood TCRbeta repertoires from subjects exposed to, actively infected with, or recovered from COVID-19.

Enrolling through a virtual design, the prospective study's participants ranged in age from roughly 18 to 89 years and lived across 24 United States geographic areas. In the prospective study, cohorts were assigned on the basis of participant-reported clinical history obtained from a screening survey and a study questionnaire. Exposed participants were defined as having been in contact with someone with a PCR-confirmed or clinician-diagnosed COVID-19 case within 2 weeks of study entry. Each participant in the prospective study had whole blood, serum and a nasopharyngeal or oropharyngeal swab collected by mobile phlebotomists. Over an approximately 2-month period, participants in the prospective study had the option of providing additional blood draws and questionnaires. Blood samples from the prospective study were shipped frozen or at room temperature prior to DNA extraction. TCRbeta CDR3 regions were amplified from genomic DNA using the immunoSEQ Assay, a bias-controlled multiplex PCR. Under the source paper's analysis protocol: The number of nucleated cells in each sample was estimated by amplification of reference gene primers within the assay. To quantify the absolute abundance of each unique TCRbeta CDR3 rearrangement, sequence reads were collapsed and filtered. Productive Simpson clonality was computed per sample as the square root of Simpson's diversity index over productive rearrangements. TCRdb carries this immuneACCESS record with in-frame sequences only. Its versions omit some clonotypes, under half of them owing to an unresolved V gene in the studies checked, with the rest unexplained. The DNA gave D and trimming, while V, J and clone size come from that table. This sample lists around 250,000 clones; roughly 80% were detected once. Roughly 4.7% of the sample is taken by the ten largest.

The germline V gene (reference sequence) supplies CDR1 MNHEY and CDR2 SMNVEV. V and J are trimmed by 3 bases and 5 bases, and the gene matches miss 9 bases of the junction. The CDR3 has 16 amino acids, counting the end cysteine and phenylalanine. Of the read, only the CDR3 DNA is kept; its 48 bases are in frame from base 1. In regard to this clone: The antigen it binds to is not known. No much larger clone is present one base from it, and per-base qualities are unavailable.

On the study overall, not on this receptor specifically: The amount of clinical and demographic metadata varied by source and participant and was provided uncurated.

The chain couples TRBV27 to TRBJ2-1; 8 bases in the junction line up with TRBD2. This clonotype was obtained from a man between 35 and 55 years old who had been exposed to COVID-19. What was sequenced was PBMCs or T cells enriched from blood (not recorded which). The CDR3 protein is CASSFFSAGGDNEQFF. The sequence in DNA is TGTGCCAGCAGTTTTTTTTCGGCGGGAGGAGACAATGAGCAGTTCTTC.